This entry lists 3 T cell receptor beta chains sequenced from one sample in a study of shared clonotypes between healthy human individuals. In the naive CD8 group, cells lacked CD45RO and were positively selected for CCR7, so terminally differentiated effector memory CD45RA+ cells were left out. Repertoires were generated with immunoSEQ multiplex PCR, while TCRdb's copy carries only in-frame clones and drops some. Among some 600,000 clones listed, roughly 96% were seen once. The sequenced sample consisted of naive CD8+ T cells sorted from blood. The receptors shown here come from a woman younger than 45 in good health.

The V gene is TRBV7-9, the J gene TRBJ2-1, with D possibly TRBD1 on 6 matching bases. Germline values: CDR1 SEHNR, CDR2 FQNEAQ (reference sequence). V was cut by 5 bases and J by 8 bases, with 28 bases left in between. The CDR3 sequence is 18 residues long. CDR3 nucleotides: TGTGCCAGCAGCGACCGCCGGGACACGCATGAGCCTGGGGATGAGCAGTTCTTC. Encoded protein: CASSDRRDTHEPGDEQFF.

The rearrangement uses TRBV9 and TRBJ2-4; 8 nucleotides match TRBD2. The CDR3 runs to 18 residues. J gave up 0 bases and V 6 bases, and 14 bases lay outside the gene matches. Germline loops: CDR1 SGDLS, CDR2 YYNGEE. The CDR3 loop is CASTRPGGAALAKNIQYF. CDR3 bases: TGTGCCAGCACCCGACCGGGGGGGGCGGCTCTAGCCAAAAACATTCAGTACTTC.

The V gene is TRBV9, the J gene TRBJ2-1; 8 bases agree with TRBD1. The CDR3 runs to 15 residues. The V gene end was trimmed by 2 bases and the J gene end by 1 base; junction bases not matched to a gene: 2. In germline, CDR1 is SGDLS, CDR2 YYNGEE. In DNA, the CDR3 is TGTGCCAGCAGCGTCGGGACAGGTTCCTACAATGAGCAGTTCTTC. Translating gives CASSVGTGSYNEQFF.